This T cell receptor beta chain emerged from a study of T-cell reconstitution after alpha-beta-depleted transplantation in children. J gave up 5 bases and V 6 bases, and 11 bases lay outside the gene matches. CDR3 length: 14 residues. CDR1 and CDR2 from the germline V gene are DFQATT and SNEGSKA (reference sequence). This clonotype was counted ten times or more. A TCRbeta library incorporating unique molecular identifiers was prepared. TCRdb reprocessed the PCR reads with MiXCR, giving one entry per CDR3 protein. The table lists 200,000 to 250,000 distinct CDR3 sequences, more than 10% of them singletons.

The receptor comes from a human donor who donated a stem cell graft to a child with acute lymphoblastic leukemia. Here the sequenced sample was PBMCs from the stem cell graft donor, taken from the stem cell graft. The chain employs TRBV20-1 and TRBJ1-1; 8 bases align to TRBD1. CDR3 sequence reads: CSAPDGQGSTEAFF. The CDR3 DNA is TGCAGTGCCCCCGACGGACAGGGCTCGACTGAAGCTTTCTTT.